This entry is about one TCR beta chain. Its target is not known. The CDR3 is 12 amino acids. The V gene's germline CDR1 is SEHNR and CDR2 FQNEAQ (reference sequence). This record comes from a study of blood T cells in healthy people across ages. The study's findings and limits: Long-lived and aged donors differed, with more naive CD4+ cells and higher diversity in the long-lived. One million T cells yielded diversity estimates that were considered underestimates.

A sample-barcoded 5' primer and a J-beta primer mix were used in a second PCR of roughly 7 to 12 cycles. A tag from a template-switch adaptor with 12 random nucleotides marked each cDNA molecule. One entry per CDR3 protein results from TCRdb running MiXCR on the 5' RACE reads. Of more than 500,000 distinct CDR3 sequences listed, about 27% are singletons. The same data also went into a second study, on T cells of mothers and their children. This second study says: The study recruited three healthy Caucasian mothers and their six children as donors.

Sequencing used blood. This clonotype originated in a boy aged 2 to 10 in good health. The rearrangement links TRBV7-9 to TRBJ2-5; TRBD2 is a possible D gene (5 bases). The tail of the sequence fits TRBJ2-1 better, so the J call may be wrong. The chain's CDR3 is CAGSGKYNEQFF. The DNA of the CDR3 is TGTGCCGGAAGCGGAAAGTACAATGAGCAGTTCTTC.